The 25 T cell receptor beta chains given below trace back to one sample, sequenced in a study of blood T cell repertoires in COVID-19. Produced via immunoSEQ multiplex PCR; TCRdb's table is partial and in-frame only. This table has around 200,000 clones, 85% to 90% appearing once. Sequencing was carried out using PBMCs or T cells enriched from blood (not recorded which). These receptors were taken from a man aged 25 to 40 who had recovered from COVID-19.

This chain uses TRBV5-1 with TRBJ1-1; TRBD1 agrees at 7 bases. With V trimmed by 3 bases and J by 6 bases, 5 bases remained unmatched. CDR3 length: 13 amino acids. Germline-derived CDR1 and CDR2 are SGHRS and YFSETQ. CDR3 nucleotide sequence: TGCGCCAGCAGCTGGCGACAGGGTTCTGAAGCTTTCTTT. It encodes CASSWRQGSEAFF.

The rearrangement uses TRBV27 and TRBJ2-1; D unclear. Trimming cost V 5 bases and J 6 bases, with 8 bases left between them. CDR1 and CDR2 from the germline V gene are MNHEY and SMNVEV (reference sequence). The CDR3 is made up of 12 amino acids. The CDR3 reads CASSPASNEQFF. CDR3 bases: TGTGCCAGCAGTCCCGCTAGCAATGAGCAGTTCTTC.

This clone was counted only a few times. V gene TRBV19 combines with J gene TRBJ1-4, with TRBD1 identical over 8 bases. V dropped 5 bases and J dropped 0; count of bases not matched to a gene: 5. The CDR3 runs to 16 residues. The germline V gene has CDR1 LNHDA and CDR2 SQIVND (reference sequence). CDR3 in amino acids: CASSAGTGATNEKLFF. CDR3 nucleotide sequence: TGTGCCAGTAGTGCTGGGACAGGAGCAACTAATGAAAAACTGTTTTTT.

This clone came up once. The chain uses TRBV11-1 and TRBJ2-7, with 8 bases matching TRBD1. Germline CDR1 is SGHAT and CDR2 is FQDESV (reference sequence). The length of the CDR3 is 15 residues. V lost 5 bases and J lost 0; bases outside the gene matches: 6. The DNA for the CDR3 is TGTGCCAGCAGCCGTGGGACAGGCCACTCCTACGAGCAGTACTTC. Translating gives CASSRGTGHSYEQYF.

This rearrangement joins TRBV4-1 to TRBJ1-2; 7 positions match TRBD1. Germline V CDR1 and CDR2: MGHRA, YSYEKL. This CDR3 contains 15 residues. J lost 8 bases, V lost 9 bases, and 18 bases had no gene match. The DNA of the CDR3 is TGCGCCAGTGCTTTCCAAGTAGCAGGGGGAAAGGGCTACACCTTC. Translating gives CASAFQVAGGKGYTF.

This clone was recorded only once. The CDR3 protein is CASSRLLGVPYNEQFF. The CDR3 DNA follows: TGCGCCAGCAGCCGCTTACTAGGAGTCCCCTACAATGAGCAGTTCTTC. The genes are TRBV4-1 and TRBJ2-1; tentatively, D is TRBD2 (5 bases). The CDR3 is made up of 16 amino acids. Germline V gives CDR1 MGHRA, CDR2 YSYEKL. V was cut by 4 bases and J by 2 bases, with 15 bases left in between.

The chain is built from TRBV6-2 or TRBV6-3 and TRBJ2-1, with a weak D call TRBD1 (6 bases). The CDR3 has 13 residues. Between the trimmed V and J ends, which lost 2 bases and 9 bases, there was a span of 11 bases. Germline assignment: CDR1 MNHEY and CDR2 SVGEGT. The CDR3 region is CASSYGGRSEQFF. The CDR3 DNA sequence: TGTGCCAGCAGTTACGGGGGCCGTAGTGAGCAGTTCTTC.

This chain uses TRBV5-4 with TRBJ2-1; 9 nucleotides align to TRBD2. This CDR3 comprises 15 residues. Germline V CDR1 and CDR2: SGHNT, YYREEE (reference sequence). V trimming: 4 bases; J trimming: 8 bases; junction bases outside the gene matches: 10. CDR3 in DNA: TGTGCCAGCAGCCCAGACGGGACTAGCATCCATGAGCAGTTCTTC. This gives the protein CASSPDGTSIHEQFF.

CDR3: CASSLGPMRGGGEQYF. As DNA, the CDR3 is TGTGCCAGCAGCTTAGGTCCGATGCGGGGTGGAGGGGAGCAGTACTTC. The chain is built from TRBV13 and TRBJ2-7, with D possibly TRBD2 on 6 matching bases. Germline CDR1 and CDR2: PRHDT and FYEKMQ (reference sequence). The CDR3 is 16 amino acids. Trimming pared 0 bases from V and 7 bases from J, leaving 19 bases between.

Concerning this clone itself: Other DNA variants within this sample encode the same CDR3. The CDR3: CASSPDRDYGYTF. DNA for the CDR3: TGTGCCAGCTCACCAGACAGGGACTATGGCTACACCTTC. The rearrangement joins TRBV18 to TRBJ1-2; 7 bases agree with TRBD1. Per the germline V gene, CDR1 is KGHSH and CDR2 is LQKENI. This CDR3 region has 13 residues. The trim removed 2 bases at V and 3 bases at J, leaving 0 bases unmatched.

This sequence joins TRBV7-9 and TRBJ1-1; TRBD1 is a possible D gene (6 bases). Germline CDR1 and CDR2: SEHNR and FQNEAQ (reference sequence). The CDR3 covers 16 residues. Trimming shortened V by 1 base and J by 0 bases, and 12 bases separated the two germline ends. CDR3 region: CASSLGLDRLNTEAFF. In DNA form, the CDR3 reads TGTGCCAGCAGCTTAGGCCTGGACAGATTGAACACTGAAGCTTTCTTT.

This chain connects TRBV28 to TRBJ1-2; 8 bases align to TRBD1. Germline V gene sequence: CDR1 MDHEN, CDR2 SYDVKM. This CDR3 is 15 amino acids long. V trimming: 2 bases; J trimming: 8 bases; junction bases outside the gene matches: 10. The CDR3 loop is CASSLGGWTGNGYTF. The DNA of the CDR3 is TGTGCCAGCAGTTTAGGCGGGTGGACAGGGAACGGCTACACCTTC.

The V and J genes are TRBV7-2 and TRBJ2-7; D gene ambiguous. This CDR3 contains 13 residues. The V end lost 1 base, the J end lost 5 bases, and 9 bases lay between the germline ends. CDR1 and CDR2 from the germline V gene are SGHTA and FQGNSA. The CDR3 region is CASSLESANEQYF. The DNA of the CDR3 is TGTGCCAGCAGCTTAGAAAGCGCAAACGAGCAGTACTTC.

The J gene is TRBJ2-3, the V gene TRBV5-1, with a weak D call TRBD2 (6 bases). The CDR3 has 16 residues. V lost 1 base and J 0 bases, leaving 12 bases between the germline ends. Germline V gene sequence: CDR1 SGHRS, CDR2 YFSETQ. The CDR3 region is CASSLTTGDSTDTQYF. The CDR3 DNA sequence: TGCGCCAGCAGCTTGACGACGGGGGATAGCACAGATACGCAGTATTTT.

V and J are TRBV29-1 and TRBJ2-7; 8 nucleotides align to TRBD1. Germline-derived CDR1 and CDR2 are SQVTM and ANQGSEA. Trimming took 5 bases from V and 2 from J; bases not matched to a gene: 8. The CDR3 is 14 amino acids. This CDR3 is CSVRGQGAAYEQYF. CDR3 nucleotides: TGCAGCGTTAGGGGCCAGGGGGCGGCCTACGAGCAGTACTTC.

The CDR3 DNA sequence: TGCAGTGCTAGTTCCACACACAATGAGCAGTTCTTC. Amino acid sequence: CSASSTHNEQFF. The genes are TRBV20-1 and TRBJ2-1; unclear D gene. The CDR3 runs 12 residues. Germline CDR1 and CDR2: DFQATT and SNEGSKA (reference sequence). Trimming removed 3 bases at V and 5 bases at J, with 8 bases between.

The chain combines TRBV28 with TRBJ2-5; no definite D call. Trimming stripped 2 bases from V and 2 bases from J, with 6 bases between. Germline CDR1 reads MDHEN; CDR2 reads SYDVKM. The CDR3 has 13 residues. The CDR3 protein is CASSLTFQETQYF. The CDR3 DNA reads as TGTGCCAGCAGTTTAACTTTTCAAGAGACCCAGTACTTC.

V is TRBV25-1 and J is TRBJ1-2; the match to TRBD1 covers 8 bases. The junction had 9 bases not matched to a gene; V was cut back by 1 base and J by 5 bases. Germline V gene data show CDR1 as MGHDK and CDR2 as SYGVNS. This CDR3 has 16 amino acids. Here the CDR3 DNA reads TGTGCCAGCAGTGAATCCAAAAACAGGGGGGATTATGGCTACACCTTC. It yields the protein CASSESKNRGDYGYTF.

The chain employs TRBV7-9 and TRBJ1-1; TRBD1 agrees at 7 bases. This CDR3 region has 11 residues. Germline V gene sequence: CDR1 SEHNR, CDR2 FQNEAQ (reference sequence). V shed 6 bases and J 14 bases; nucleotides not matched to a gene: 9. The DNA of the CDR3 is TGTGCCAGCAGAGATACAGGGGAAAGCTTCTTT. It translates to CASRDTGESFF.

Here the CDR3 reads CASSYAGSLPGNTIYF. For the CDR3, the DNA is TGTGCCAGCAGTTACGCAGGGTCTCTCCCTGGAAACACCATATATTTT. The chain has TRBV6-5 and TRBJ1-3; D possibly corresponds to TRBD1 (5 bases). The CDR3 contains 16 residues. Trimming cost V 2 bases and J 2 bases, with 13 bases left between them. In germline, CDR1 is MNHEY, CDR2 SVGAGI.

The chain has TRBV27 and TRBJ2-5; the match to TRBD1 covers 7 bases. Germline values: CDR1 MNHEY, CDR2 SMNVEV (reference sequence). The ends lost 6 bases at V and 4 bases at J; junction bases unmatched: 14. The CDR3 length is 16 residues. Written as DNA, the CDR3 is TGTGCCAGCAGCCGGTTAAGACAGGGAGCAACAGAGACCCAGTACTTC. Encoded protein: CASSRLRQGATETQYF.

This clone has just one count. J is TRBJ2-7 and V is TRBV7-8; D gene ambiguous. Per germline, CDR1 SGHVS and CDR2 FQNEAQ. Trimming pared 5 bases from V and 5 bases from J, leaving 19 bases between. The CDR3 is 15 amino acids. CDR3 sequence reads: CASSTRSLEADEQYF. CDR3 sequence (DNA): TGTGCCAGCAGCACCCGGAGTCTAGAAGCAGACGAGCAGTACTTC.

This clone came up once. V gene TRBV5-6 combines with J gene TRBJ2-7, with D maybe TRBD2 (6 bases). Germline-derived CDR1 and CDR2 are SGHDT and YYEEEE. The V and J ends lost 4 bases and 6 bases respectively, with 8 bases between them. The length of the CDR3 is 11 residues. The CDR3 is CASSGGIEQYF. In DNA, the CDR3 is TGTGCCAGCAGCGGAGGGATCGAGCAGTACTTC.

The V and J genes are TRBV5-1 and TRBJ2-3, with 12 bases that match TRBD2. Germline V gene lookup returns CDR1 SGHRS and CDR2 YFSETQ. The CDR3 sequence is 17 residues long. Trimming removed 4 bases from V and 5 bases from J; junction bases left unmatched: 11. CDR3 residues: CASSHRASGRVGDTQYF. CDR3 DNA: TGCGCCAGCAGCCATAGGGCTAGCGGGAGGGTCGGAGATACGCAGTATTTT.

The chain links TRBV15 to TRBJ2-5; 8 bases are shared with TRBD2. This CDR3 is 12 amino acids long. J lost 13 bases, V lost 0 bases, and 4 bases had no gene match. Germline-derived CDR1 and CDR2 are LNHNV and YYDKDF (reference sequence). Written as DNA, the CDR3 is TGTGCCACCAGCAGAGATGGCGGGAGGACGTACTTC. Encoded protein: CATSRDGGRTYF. The whole variable domain, remainder taken from reference TRBV15 and TRBJ2-5, is DAMVIQNPRYQVTQFGKPVTLSCSQTLNHNVMYWYQQKSSQAPKLLFHYYDKDFNNEADTPDNFQSRRPNTSFCFLDIRSPGLGDTAMYLCATSRDGGRTYFGPGTRLLVL.